The 28 T cell receptor beta chains given below trace back to one sample, sequenced in a study of OX40 agonist ivuxolimab in advanced cancers. Library construction relied on the immunoSEQ multiplex PCR assay. TCRdb carries this immuneACCESS record with in-frame sequences only. Its versions omit some clonotypes, under half of them owing to an unresolved V gene in the studies checked, with the rest unexplained. The sample table contains 75,000 to 100,000 clones; only one count was recorded for roughly 90% of them. The top ten constitute 0.71% of the sample. The material sequenced was CD4+ or CD8+ T cells sorted from blood, taken in a trial of the OX40 agonist ivuxolimab. Every receptor here comes from an adult with an advanced solid tumor such as melanoma, head and neck, liver or kidney cancer.

The chain has TRBV4-2 and TRBJ1-3; tentatively, D is TRBD1 (5 bases). Per germline, CDR1 LGHNA and CDR2 YNFKEQ. Trimming left V 0 bases short and J 4 bases short, with 7 bases between. The CDR3 loop spans 14 amino acids. CDR3 residues: CASSQEGVGNTIYF. CDR3 nucleotides: TGTGCCAGCAGCCAAGAAGGGGTAGGAAACACCATATATTTT.

The chain joins TRBV5-4 to TRBJ2-5; possibly TRBD1 or TRBD2 for D (6 bases each). Germline lookup yields CDR1 SGHNT and CDR2 YYREEE (reference sequence). The CDR3 has 17 residues. V shed 4 bases and J shed 2 bases, with 21 bases lying between them. The CDR3 nucleotides read TGTGCCAGCAGCGACCGGGGGCTAAGCGCGGGACAAGAGACCCAGTACTTC. Translation gives CASSDRGLSAGQETQYF.

The rearrangement links TRBV18 to TRBJ2-7; 7 bases are a match to TRBD2. Germline loops: CDR1 KGHSH, CDR2 LQKENI. The CDR3 consists of 16 residues. Losses at the gene ends were 4 bases for V and 0 bases for J; bases not matched to a gene: 9. CDR3 protein: CASSRRGGGSSYEQYF. CDR3 DNA sequence: TGTGCCAGCTCACGGCGGGGCGGGGGTAGCTCCTACGAGCAGTACTTC. Based on the CDR3 plus reference TRBV18 and TRBJ2-7, the full variable domain is NAGVMQNPRHLVRRRGQEARLRCSPMKGHSHVYWYRQLPEEGLKFMVYLQKENIIDESGMPKERFSAEFPKEGPSILRIQQVVRGDSAAYFCASSRRGGGSSYEQYFGPGTRLTVT.

The chain recombines TRBV13 with TRBJ2-7; D gene ambiguous. This CDR3 contains 14 residues. The V gene's germline CDR1 is PRHDT and CDR2 FYEKMQ (reference sequence). Trimming cost V 5 bases and J 0 bases, with 11 bases left between them. The CDR3 sequence: CASSPSHTSYEQYF. DNA for the CDR3: TGTGCCAGCAGCCCCAGCCACACCTCCTACGAGCAGTACTTC.

J is TRBJ1-4 and V is TRBV25-1; no firm D call. Trimming removed 8 bases at V and 3 bases at J, with 10 bases between. Looked up from germline, CDR1 is MGHDK and CDR2 is SYGVNS. The CDR3 loop spans 13 amino acids. The CDR3 here is CASRREPNEKLFF. Here the CDR3 DNA reads TGTGCCAGCCGACGGGAGCCTAATGAAAAACTGTTTTTT.

The gene calls are TRBV7-8 and TRBJ1-2; D is undetermined. Germline V CDR1 and CDR2: SGHVS, FQNEAQ. CDR3 length: 15 residues. V was trimmed by 1 base and J by 4 bases, leaving 13 bases between them. The CDR3 sequence: CASSLVGGLGYGYTF. For the CDR3, the DNA is TGTGCCAGCAGCTTAGTGGGTGGTCTAGGCTATGGCTACACCTTC.

This clone came up a few times. The chain recombines TRBV7-2 with TRBJ1-5; 8 bases match TRBD1. The CDR3 loop spans 15 amino acids. Germline CDR1 SGHTA, CDR2 FQGNSA. The junction had 1 base not matched to a gene; V was cut back by 1 base and J by 2 bases. The CDR3 DNA sequence: TGTGCCAGCAGCTTAGAACAGGGGGGCAATCAGCCCCAGCATTTT. Translated: CASSLEQGGNQPQHF.

This chain links TRBV9 with TRBJ2-1; TRBD2 matches at 7 bases. Trimming at V came to 0 bases and at J to 3 bases, leaving 3 bases not matched to a gene. This CDR3 has 15 residues. Germline V lookup: CDR1 SGDLS, CDR2 YYNGEE. The DNA of the CDR3 is TGTGCCAGCAGCGTAGGGCTAGCGGTCTACAATGAGCAGTTCTTC. Encoded protein: CASSVGLAVYNEQFF.

This chain links TRBV28 with TRBJ2-3; 13 nucleotides match TRBD2. There are 18 residues in the CDR3. CDR1 and CDR2 (germline): MDHEN, SYDVKM. Losses at the gene ends were 5 bases for V and 1 base for J; bases not matched to a gene: 9. The CDR3 nucleotides are TGTGCCAGCAGTCTTACTAGCGGGGGGGCCTTTGGCACAGATACGCAGTATTTT. Translated, it gives CASSLTSGGAFGTDTQYF.

The rearrangement links TRBV7-2 to TRBJ2-1, with 9 nucleotides matching TRBD2. The CDR3 is made up of 15 amino acids. The J segment lost 4 bases and the V segment lost 5 bases, leaving 6 bases of the junction unmatched. Germline CDR1 reads SGHTA; CDR2 reads FQGNSA. The CDR3 protein is CASSPIAGVYNEQFF. CDR3 bases: TGTGCCAGCAGCCCGATAGCGGGAGTTTACAATGAGCAGTTCTTC.

The rearrangement joins TRBV6-1 to TRBJ2-4, with D uncertain. In germline, CDR1 is MNHNS, CDR2 SASEGT. The V and J ends lost 1 base and 8 bases respectively, with 6 bases between them. The CDR3 is 12 residues long. Here the CDR3 reads CASSEVGDIQYF. CDR3 sequence (DNA): TGTGCCAGCAGTGAAGTTGGGGACATTCAGTACTTC.

This clone showed up just a few times. The chain couples TRBV6-5 to TRBJ2-5; 8 nucleotides line up with TRBD1. The CDR3 is made up of 14 amino acids. The V gene end was trimmed by 0 bases and the J gene end by 9 bases; junction bases not matched to a gene: 6. Germline CDR1 reads MNHEY; CDR2 reads SVGAGI. The chain's CDR3 is CASSYSRGRGAQYF. Here the CDR3 DNA reads TGTGCCAGCAGTTACTCCAGGGGGCGCGGGGCCCAGTACTTC.

The V call is TRBV11-2, the J call TRBJ1-4; the D is unclear. CDR1 is SGHAT and CDR2 is FQNNGV in the germline V gene. Trimming removed 1 base at V and 2 bases at J, with 8 bases between. CDR3 size: 15 residues. The CDR3 loop is CASSLGVGTNEKLFF. The CDR3 DNA follows: TGTGCCAGCAGCTTAGGAGTCGGCACTAATGAAAAACTGTTTTTT.

This rearrangement joins TRBV5-4 to TRBJ1-1; weak D call: TRBD1 (5 bases). The CDR3 extends over 13 amino acids. The germline gives CDR1 SGHNT, CDR2 YYREEE (reference sequence). V lost 1 base and J lost 6, with 10 bases in between. This chain's CDR3 is CASSLRGGAEAFF. CDR3 DNA: TGTGCCAGCAGCTTGCGCGGAGGGGCTGAAGCTTTCTTT. The full variable domain, in which reference TRBV5-4 and TRBJ1-1 provide the parts outside the CDR3, is ETGVTQSPTHLIKTRGQQVTLRCSSQSGHNTVSWYQQALGQGPQFIFQYYREEENGRGNFPPRFSGLQFPNYSSELNVNALELDDSALYLCASSLRGGAEAFFGQGTRLTVV.

This CDR3 reads CASSITGPWDIQYF. The CDR3 DNA is TGTGCCAGCAGCATTACAGGGCCGTGGGACATTCAGTACTTC. The chain uses TRBV28 and TRBJ2-4, with D possibly being TRBD1 (6 bases). The germline V gene encodes CDR1 MDHEN and CDR2 SYDVKM. V was shortened by 6 bases and J by 8 bases, with 17 bases between the two germline ends. There are 14 residues in the CDR3.

In its sample, this clone was seen a few times. V is TRBV2 and J is TRBJ2-1, with D possibly called TRBD1 or TRBD2 (6 bases each). The germline gives CDR1 SNHLY, CDR2 FYNNEI. The CDR3 loop spans 14 amino acids. V shed 9 bases and J shed 8 bases, with 20 bases lying between them. The CDR3 nucleotides are TGTGCCAGTGGGGGGCAGGGGATGCTAGATGAGCAGTTCTTC. As protein: CASGGQGMLDEQFF. Combining the CDR3 with reference TRBV2 and TRBJ2-1 gives the whole variable domain EPEVTQTPSHQVTQMGQEVILRCVPISNHLYFYWYRQILGQKVEFLVSFYNNEISEKSEIFDDQFSVERPDGSNFTLKIRSTKLEDSAMYFCASGGQGMLDEQFFGPGTRLTVL.

This clone appeared a single time. J is TRBJ2-2 and V is TRBV7-9, with 12 bases lining up with TRBD2. V dropped 5 bases and J dropped 5; count of bases not matched to a gene: 0. The CDR3 is 14 amino acids. Germline assignment: CDR1 SEHNR and CDR2 FQNEAQ (reference sequence). CDR3 loop: CASSGLAGTGELFF. The CDR3 DNA is TGTGCCAGCAGCGGACTAGCGGGGACCGGGGAGCTGTTTTTT.

This clone has just a few counts. The rearrangement links TRBV10-3 to TRBJ2-3; perhaps TRBD2 as D (5 bases). CDR3 length: 13 amino acids. Germline CDR1 is ENHRY and CDR2 is SYGVKD. Trimming left V 7 bases short and J 2 bases short, with 10 bases between. DNA for the CDR3: TGTGCCATCAAGGAGGTAGCCACAGATACGCAGTATTTT. It yields the protein CAIKEVATDTQYF.

As concerns this clone: Within the sample, other DNA sequences also encode this same CDR3. The gene calls are TRBV29-1 and TRBJ2-2; D is perhaps TRBD1 or TRBD2 (6 bases each). V dropped 4 bases and J dropped 5 bases, with 14 bases sitting between them. In germline, CDR1 is SQVTM, CDR2 ANQGSEA. The CDR3 is made up of 14 amino acids. This chain's CDR3 is CSVGGGAGTGELFF. The CDR3 DNA reads TGCAGCGTTGGTGGGGGCGCGGGGACCGGGGAGCTGTTTTTT.

The chain uses TRBV11-2 and TRBJ2-5; 15 nucleotides line up with TRBD2. CDR1 is SGHAT, CDR2 FQNNGV, per germline. V shed 3 bases and J 0 bases; nucleotides not matched to a gene: 8. The CDR3 contains 19 residues. This CDR3 reads CASSFGLAGGPGYQETQYF. The CDR3 DNA follows: TGTGCCAGCAGCTTCGGACTAGCGGGAGGGCCCGGGTACCAAGAGACCCAGTACTTC.

DNA of the CDR3: TGTGCCAGTACATTAACCACGGCGACGGGACAGACTAACTATGGCTACACCTTC. The encoded protein is CASTLTTATGQTNYGYTF. This sequence joins TRBV28 and TRBJ1-2; 7 bases agree with TRBD1. Germline loops: CDR1 MDHEN, CDR2 SYDVKM. J gave up 0 bases and V 9 bases, and 19 bases lay outside the gene matches. This CDR3 is built from 18 residues.

This clone was seen a few times. The rearrangement joins TRBV28 to TRBJ2-1, with D perhaps matching TRBD1 or TRBD2 (5 bases each). The CDR3 length is 17 residues. V dropped 5 bases and J dropped 9 bases, with 26 bases sitting between them. Germline V gives CDR1 MDHEN, CDR2 SYDVKM. CDR3 sequence: CASSIYPGDGGFREQFF. The CDR3 DNA reads TGTGCCAGCAGTATCTACCCGGGTGATGGGGGATTCCGTGAGCAGTTCTTC.

The chain couples TRBV4-1 to TRBJ2-7; TRBD1 agrees at 10 bases. The CDR3 loop spans 14 amino acids. Germline V lookup: CDR1 MGHRA, CDR2 YSYEKL. V lost 5 bases to trimming and J lost 5 bases; unmatched junction nucleotides: 6. The CDR3 DNA reads as TGCGCCAGCAGCTACCGGACAGGGGGGGACGAGCAGTACTTC. Translating gives CASSYRTGGDEQYF.

This clone was counted once. The chain employs TRBV18 and TRBJ2-3; the match to TRBD2 covers 10 bases. The CDR3 covers 16 residues. Germline V gene sequence: CDR1 KGHSH, CDR2 LQKENI. V lost 3 bases to trimming and J lost 1 base; unmatched junction nucleotides: 4. The CDR3 loop reads CASSPALAGGTDTQYF. CDR3 nucleotide sequence: TGTGCCAGCTCACCCGCCCTAGCGGGAGGCACAGATACGCAGTATTTT.

This chain uses TRBV10-3 with TRBJ1-1, with 11 bases lining up with TRBD1. Losses at the gene ends were 6 bases for V and 4 bases for J; bases not matched to a gene: 1. CDR1 and CDR2 from the germline V gene are ENHRY and SYGVKD. This CDR3 spans 13 amino acids. CDR3 amino acids: CAIRGTGGTEAFF. CDR3 nucleotides: TGTGCCATCAGGGGGACAGGGGGCACTGAAGCTTTCTTT.

The V call is TRBV28, the J call TRBJ2-4; D not certain. This CDR3 is built from 14 residues. Germline CDR1 and CDR2: MDHEN and SYDVKM. Trimming pared 6 bases from V and 1 base from J, leaving 10 bases between. The CDR3 is CASSLRLAKNIQYF. CDR3 bases: TGTGCCAGCAGCCTGAGACTCGCCAAAAACATTCAGTACTTC.

The gene calls are TRBV30 and TRBJ2-7, with 7 bases aligning to TRBD1. The V segment lost 3 bases and the J segment 3 bases; nucleotides outside the gene matches: 8. The CDR3 length is 14 residues. Germline CDR1 is GTSNPN and CDR2 is SVGIG (reference sequence). CDR3 DNA sequence: TGTGCCTGGAGATCGAGGGACAGCAGCTACGAGCAGTACTTC. This sequence encodes CAWRSRDSSYEQYF.

This clone was seen only once. V and J are TRBV10-1 and TRBJ2-1, with 9 bases fitting TRBD2. CDR3 length: 15 residues. J was trimmed by 7 bases and V by 7 bases; bases with no gene match: 11. Germline CDR1 is WNHNN and CDR2 is SYGVQD (reference sequence). CDR3 residues: CASNAGAGGSNEQFF. CDR3 DNA sequence: TGCGCCAGCAACGCGGGGGCGGGAGGGTCGAATGAGCAGTTCTTC.